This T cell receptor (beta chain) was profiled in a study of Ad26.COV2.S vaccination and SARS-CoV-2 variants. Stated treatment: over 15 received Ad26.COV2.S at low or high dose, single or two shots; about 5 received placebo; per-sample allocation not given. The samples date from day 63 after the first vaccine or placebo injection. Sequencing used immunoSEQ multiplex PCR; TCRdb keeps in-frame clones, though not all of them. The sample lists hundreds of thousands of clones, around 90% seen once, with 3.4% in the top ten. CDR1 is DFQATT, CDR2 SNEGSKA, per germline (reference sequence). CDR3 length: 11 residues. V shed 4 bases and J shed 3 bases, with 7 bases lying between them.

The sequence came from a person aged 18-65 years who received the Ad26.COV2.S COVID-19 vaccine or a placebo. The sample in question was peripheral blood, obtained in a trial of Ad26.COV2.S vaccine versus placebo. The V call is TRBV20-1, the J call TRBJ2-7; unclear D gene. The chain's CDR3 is CSATKGYEQYF. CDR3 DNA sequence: TGCAGTGCTACTAAGGGCTACGAGCAGTACTTC.